This T cell receptor (beta chain) was retrieved from a study of PD-1 blockade in classical Hodgkin lymphoma. Background on the study: Patients received nivolumab 3 mg/kg intravenously every 2 weeks. Study conclusions and caveats: Reports indicated that newly diagnosed patients had lower baseline TCR diversity than healthy donors did. A significant rise in TCR diversity was seen by C4D1 for CD4+ cells but not for CD8+ cells. The causes of the repertoire differences, possibly disease activity or prior therapy, remain undefined.

The CDR3 contains 17 residues. V dropped 2 bases and J dropped 6; count of bases not matched to a gene: 7. The V gene's germline CDR1 is SGHTA and CDR2 FQGNSA. Profiled with immunoSEQ multiplex PCR; TCRdb holds only in-frame clones, not every one. Of about 23,000 clones listed, around nine tenths are singletons. The sample's time point: cycle 4 day 1 (C4D1), after 6 weeks of nivolumab. Every single patient, without exception, relapsed after autologous stem cell transplantation, and brentuximab vedotin exposure varied. As for this clone: Its cognate antigen is unknown.

This chain joins TRBV7-2 and TRBJ2-1, with 13 nucleotides matching TRBD2. This sequence originates from a human donor with classical Hodgkin lymphoma. Sequenced here: peripheral blood mononuclear cells (PBMCs), sampled before the fourth cycle of nivolumab. CDR3 nucleotide sequence: TGTGCCAGCAGCTTAACAAGACTAGCGGGGGGCCTCAATGAGCAGTTCTTC. The encoded protein is CASSLTRLAGGLNEQFF.